This entry lists 2 T cell receptor beta chains sequenced from one sample in a study of T cells in Graves' hyperthyroidism and ophthalmopathy. Researchers amplified the TCR beta CDR3 regions from RNA transcripts. Carried out on the TCR CDR3, a first-round RT-PCR used the HTBI primer set. TCRdb re-analysed the multiplex PCR reads in MiXCR, keeping a single row per CDR3 protein. This table holds hundreds of thousands of distinct CDR3 sequences, 30% to 40% found once. Sequencing input: blood. These receptors came from a woman in her 40s with Graves' hyperthyroidism.

This chain connects TRBV20-1 to TRBJ2-5; 7 bases line up with TRBD2. From germline, CDR1 is DFQATT and CDR2 SNEGSKA (reference sequence). The CDR3 contains 15 residues. After removal of 4 bases from V and 4 bases from J, the junction contained 12 bases not matched to a gene. In DNA, the CDR3 is TGCAGTGCTATGGGGCGAGCGGGGACCGCAGAGACCCAGTACTTC. This translates into CSAMGRAGTAETQYF.

Details on this clonotype: A much larger clonotype is one base distant, so this may be a read error. This chain links TRBV9 with TRBJ2-7; TRBD1 aligns across 9 bases. The CDR3 spans 14 residues. The V gene's germline CDR1 is SGDLS and CDR2 YYNGEE. Trimming removed 5 bases from V and 5 bases from J; junction bases left unmatched: 8. CDR3 DNA: TGTGCCAGCAGTCCCAACAGGGGGCGCAACGAGCAGTACTTC. It codes for CASSPNRGRNEQYF.